One T cell receptor (beta chain) is described in this entry. What it recognizes is unknown. Deep sequencing aimed at 1 in 200,000 to 1 in 1 million T cells' resolution. Clones were read by immunoSEQ multiplex PCR, and TCRdb kept only the in-frame ones, dropping some. The sample lists about 72,000 clones; more than 60% were seen once. The sample is drawn from a study of cytotoxic CD8 clonotypes in ibrutinib-treated CLL. Overall study: Mean per-sample yields comprised 255,043 productive templates and tens of thousands of productive rearrangements. Regarding the study as a whole: Sustained-remission and progressing patients had unequal sampling times.

V was clipped by 4 bases and J by 4 bases; unmatched bases: 2. Germline V CDR1 and CDR2: GTSNPN, SVGIG (reference sequence). The CDR3 length is 12 residues. This TCR derives from a human donor with chronic lymphocytic leukemia. The material was PBMCs, obtained after 12 months of ibrutinib treatment. The chain joins TRBV30 to TRBJ2-3; 7 positions match TRBD1. The CDR3 loop is CAWTDRADTQYF. CDR3 bases: TGTGCCTGGACCGACAGGGCAGATACGCAGTATTTT.